This TCR beta chain originates from a study of cytomegalovirus exposure and HLA in healthy donors. Overall study results and limits: Most observed TCR sequences were rare, whereas some public TCRs were detected in many donors. In vitro data verified a few CMV-associated chains as specific for CMV antigens.

The CDR3 extends over 10 amino acids. Trimming cost V 6 bases and J 5 bases, with 8 bases left between them. CDR1 is DFQATT, CDR2 SNEGSKA, per germline (reference sequence). The protocol was immunoSEQ multiplex PCR, while the TCRdb copy is restricted to in-frame clones and leaves out a portion. The sample consists of roughly 50,000 clones, 90% of them appearing once. To note about this clone: Its antigen remains unknown.

Separation from the approximately 670-subject first cohort characterized the roughly 120-subject validation cohort, to which the donors belonged. The source of this sequence is a man between 18 and 35 years old in good health and CMV-seronegative. The material sequenced was PBMCs. This chain uses TRBV20-1 with TRBJ2-7, with D perhaps matching TRBD1 (5 bases). As DNA, the CDR3 is TGCAGTGCAGTAGGGGACGAGCAGTACTTC. Translation gives CSAVGDEQYF.